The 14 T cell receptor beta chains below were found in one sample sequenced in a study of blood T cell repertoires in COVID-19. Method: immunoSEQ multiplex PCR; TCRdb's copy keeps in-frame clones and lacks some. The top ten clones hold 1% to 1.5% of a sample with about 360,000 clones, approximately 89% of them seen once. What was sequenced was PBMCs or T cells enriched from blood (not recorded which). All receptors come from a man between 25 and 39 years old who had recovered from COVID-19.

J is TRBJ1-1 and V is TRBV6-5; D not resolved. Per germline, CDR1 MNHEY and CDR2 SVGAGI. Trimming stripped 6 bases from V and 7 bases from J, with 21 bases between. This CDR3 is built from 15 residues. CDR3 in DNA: TGTGCCAGCAGAAACCCCCTTGCGAGGGATGTTGAAGCTTTCTTT. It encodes CASRNPLARDVEAFF.

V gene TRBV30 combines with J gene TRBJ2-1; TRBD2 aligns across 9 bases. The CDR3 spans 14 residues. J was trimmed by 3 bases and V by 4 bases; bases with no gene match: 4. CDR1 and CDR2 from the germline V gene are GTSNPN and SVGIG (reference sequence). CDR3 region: CAWIWRGGYNEQFF. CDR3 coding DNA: TGTGCCTGGATATGGCGGGGGGGCTACAATGAGCAGTTCTTC. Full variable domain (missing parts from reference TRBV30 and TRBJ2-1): SQTIHQWPATLVQPVGSPLSLECTVEGTSNPNLYWYRQAAGRGLQLLFYSVGIGQISSEVPQNLSASRPQDRQFILSSKKLLLSDSGFYLCAWIWRGGYNEQFFGPGTRLTVL.

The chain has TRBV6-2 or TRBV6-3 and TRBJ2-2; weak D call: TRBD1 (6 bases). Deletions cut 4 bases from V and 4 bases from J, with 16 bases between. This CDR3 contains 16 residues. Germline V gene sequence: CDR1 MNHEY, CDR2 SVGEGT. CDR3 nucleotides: TGTGCCAGCAGTTCCGTTTCTACAGGGAGCACCGGGGAGCTGTTTTTT. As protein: CASSSVSTGSTGELFF.

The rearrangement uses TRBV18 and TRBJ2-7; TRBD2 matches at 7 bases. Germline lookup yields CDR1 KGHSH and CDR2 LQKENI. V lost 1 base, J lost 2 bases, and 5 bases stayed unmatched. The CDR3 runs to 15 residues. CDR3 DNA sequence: TGTGCCAGCTCACCACAGAGCGGGGACCCCTACGAGCAGTACTTC. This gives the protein CASSPQSGDPYEQYF.

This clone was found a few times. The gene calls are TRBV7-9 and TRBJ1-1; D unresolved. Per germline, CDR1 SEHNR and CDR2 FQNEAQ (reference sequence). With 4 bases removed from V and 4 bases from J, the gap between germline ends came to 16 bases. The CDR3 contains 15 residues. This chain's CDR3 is CASSSRRGRSTEAFF. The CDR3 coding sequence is TGTGCCAGCAGCTCCAGGCGTGGGAGGAGCACTGAAGCTTTCTTT.

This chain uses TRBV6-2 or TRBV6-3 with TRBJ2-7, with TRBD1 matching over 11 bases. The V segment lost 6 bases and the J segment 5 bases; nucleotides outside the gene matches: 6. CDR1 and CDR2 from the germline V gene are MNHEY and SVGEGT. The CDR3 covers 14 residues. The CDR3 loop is CASSRGQGADEQYF. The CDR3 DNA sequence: TGTGCCAGCAGCAGAGGACAGGGGGCAGACGAGCAGTACTTC.

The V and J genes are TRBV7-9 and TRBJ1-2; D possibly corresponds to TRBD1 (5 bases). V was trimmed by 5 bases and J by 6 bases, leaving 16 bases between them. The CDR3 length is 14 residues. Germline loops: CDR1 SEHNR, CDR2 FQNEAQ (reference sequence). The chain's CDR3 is CASSKDTAGHGYTF. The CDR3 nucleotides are TGTGCCAGCAGCAAGGACACTGCTGGCCATGGCTACACCTTC. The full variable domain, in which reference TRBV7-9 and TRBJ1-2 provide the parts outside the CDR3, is DTGVSQNPRHKITKRGQNVTFRCDPISEHNRLYWYRQTLGQGPEFLTYFQNEAQLEKSRLLSDRFSAERPKGSFSTLEIQRTEQGDSAMYLCASSKDTAGHGYTFGSGTRLTVV.

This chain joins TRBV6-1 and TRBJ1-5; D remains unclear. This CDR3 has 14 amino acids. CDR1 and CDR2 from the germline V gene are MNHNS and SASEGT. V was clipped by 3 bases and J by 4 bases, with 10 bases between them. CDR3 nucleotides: TGTGCCAGCAGTGAGGTCACGGGAAATCAGCCCCAGCATTTT. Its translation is CASSEVTGNQPQHF.

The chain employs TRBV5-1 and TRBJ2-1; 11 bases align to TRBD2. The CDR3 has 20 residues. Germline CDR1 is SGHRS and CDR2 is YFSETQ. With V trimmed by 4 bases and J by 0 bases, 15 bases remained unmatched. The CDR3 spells CASSIRLAGTGHSSYNEQFF. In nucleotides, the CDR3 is TGCGCCAGCAGCATTCGACTAGCGGGGACGGGGCACAGCTCCTACAATGAGCAGTTCTTC.

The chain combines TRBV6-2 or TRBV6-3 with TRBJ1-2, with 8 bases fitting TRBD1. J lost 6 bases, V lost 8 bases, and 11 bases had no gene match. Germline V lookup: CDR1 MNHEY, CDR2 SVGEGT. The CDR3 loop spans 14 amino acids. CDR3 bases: TGTGCCAGCGGCCGGACAGGGAGAATCAATGGCTACACCTTC. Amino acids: CASGRTGRINGYTF.

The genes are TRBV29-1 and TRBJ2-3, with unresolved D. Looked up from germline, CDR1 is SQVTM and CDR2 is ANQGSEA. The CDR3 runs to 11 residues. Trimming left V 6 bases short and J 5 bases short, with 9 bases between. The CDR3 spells CSVPLGDTQYF. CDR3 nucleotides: TGCAGCGTACCCCTAGGAGATACGCAGTATTTT.

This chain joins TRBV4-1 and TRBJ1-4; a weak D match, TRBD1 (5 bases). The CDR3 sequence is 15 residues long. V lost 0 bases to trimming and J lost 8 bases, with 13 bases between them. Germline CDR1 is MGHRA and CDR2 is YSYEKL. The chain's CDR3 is CASSQERGGEEKLFF. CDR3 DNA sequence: TGCGCCAGCAGCCAAGAACGGGGGGGGGAAGAAAAACTGTTTTTT.

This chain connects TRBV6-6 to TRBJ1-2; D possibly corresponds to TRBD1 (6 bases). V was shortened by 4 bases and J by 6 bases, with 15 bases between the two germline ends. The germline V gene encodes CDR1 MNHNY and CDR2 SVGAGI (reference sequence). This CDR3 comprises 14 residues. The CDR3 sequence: CASSSPDSPHGYTF. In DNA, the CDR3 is TGTGCCAGCAGTTCCCCGGACAGCCCGCATGGCTACACCTTC.

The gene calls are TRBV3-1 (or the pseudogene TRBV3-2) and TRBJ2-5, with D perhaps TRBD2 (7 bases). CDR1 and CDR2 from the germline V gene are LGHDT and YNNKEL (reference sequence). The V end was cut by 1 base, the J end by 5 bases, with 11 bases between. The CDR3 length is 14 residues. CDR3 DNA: TGTGCCAGCAGCCAAGCCGGGGGGCTGGAGACCCAGTACTTC. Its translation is CASSQAGGLETQYF.